The 22 T cell receptor beta chains below come from one sample, sequenced in a study of CD4 and CD8 cells across lung adenocarcinoma regions. A single record per CDR3 protein comes from TCRdb applying MiXCR to the PCR reads. The sample has just over 20,000 distinct CDR3 sequences, approximately 52% seen once; the top ten hold under 30%. What was sequenced was CD8+ T cells from the center of a lung tumor. The receptors here all came from a female donor with lung adenocarcinoma. The CD4 and CD8 labels of this study may be unreliable.

This clonotype occurred a few times. The chain recombines TRBV4-1 with TRBJ2-2, with D perhaps TRBD2 (5 bases). Germline V lookup: CDR1 MGHRA, CDR2 YSYEKL. The CDR3 length is 17 residues. V dropped 2 bases and J dropped 2 bases, with 15 bases sitting between them. CDR3 loop: CASSQLWSEGNTGELFF. For the CDR3, the DNA is TGCGCCAGCAGCCAATTATGGAGTGAGGGAAACACCGGGGAGCTGTTTTTT.

In DNA form, the CDR3 reads TGTGCCAGCAGTGAATACGCAGGCACCGAGGAGCAGTATTTT. This gives the protein CASSEYAGTEEQYF. The chain couples TRBV25-1 to TRBJ2-2; no clear D gene. The J call could be wrong; TRBJ2-3 is a better fit for the DNA end. The germline V gene has CDR1 MGHDK and CDR2 SYGVNS. The CDR3 sequence is 14 residues long.

The CDR3 sequence: CASSESKRTSGREVGTQFF. CDR3 sequence (DNA): TGCGCCAGCAGTGAGTCGAAAAGGACTAGCGGGAGGGAGGTAGGTACGCAGTTTTTT. The chain is built from TRBV10-1 and TRBJ2-2, with 15 bases fitting TRBD2. CDR3 length: 19 residues. The ends lost 0 bases at V and 16 bases at J; junction bases unmatched: 18. CDR1 and CDR2 from the germline V gene are WNHNN and SYGVQD (reference sequence).

To note about this clonotype: One end of the junction does not line up with germline, which may come from a read error. This CDR3 reads CASRKTGAYVQSF. CDR3 sequence (DNA): TGTGCCAGCAGGAAAACGGGCGCCTACGTGCAGTCCTTC. This chain joins TRBV27 and TRBJ2-7; D uncertain. Germline CDR1 MNHEY, CDR2 SMNVEV (reference sequence). The CDR3 extends over 13 amino acids.

The chain is built from TRBV5-1 and TRBJ2-1, with 11 bases lining up with TRBD2. Germline CDR1 reads SGHRS; CDR2 reads YFSETQ. Germline trimming cut 1 base from V and 6 bases from J; bases unmatched to any gene: 6. The CDR3 sequence is 16 residues long. CDR3 bases: TGCGCCAGCAGCTTGACCGGCCTAGCGGGAGGCAATGAGCAGTTCTTC. This codes for CASSLTGLAGGNEQFF.

The rearrangement links TRBV10-2 to TRBJ2-5; TRBD2 is a possible D gene (7 bases). Per germline, CDR1 WSHSY and CDR2 SAAADI. The CDR3 is 14 amino acids. Deletions cut 9 bases from V and 0 bases from J, with 14 bases between. The DNA for the CDR3 is TGCGCCAGGAACGGGGGGCAAGACCAAGAGACCCAGTACTTC. Translation gives CARNGGQDQETQYF.

Sample share makes this clonotype large. The chain is built from TRBV27 and TRBJ2-1; 7 bases fit TRBD2. Losses at the gene ends were 4 bases for V and 7 bases for J; bases not matched to a gene: 13. CDR3 length: 16 residues. CDR1 and CDR2 from the germline V gene are MNHEY and SMNVEV (reference sequence). The CDR3: CASSSHEAGRVNEQFF. The CDR3 DNA sequence: TGTGCCAGCAGTTCCCACGAAGCGGGGAGAGTAAATGAGCAGTTCTTC.

This clonotype has only a few counts. The CDR3 loop reads CASSQDSGTKNIQYF. CDR3 bases: TGCGCCAGCAGCCAAGATTCAGGGACCAAAAACATTCAGTACTTC. This chain joins TRBV4-1 and TRBJ2-4, with D possibly being TRBD1 (5 bases). The CDR3 is made up of 15 amino acids. Germline V CDR1 and CDR2: MGHRA, YSYEKL. Trimming left V 0 bases short and J 2 bases short, with 8 bases between.

The chain employs TRBV20-1 and TRBJ2-1, with 9 positions matching TRBD2. The CDR3 is 15 residues long. The trim removed 3 bases at V and 0 bases at J, leaving 3 bases unmatched. Germline lookup yields CDR1 DFQATT and CDR2 SNEGSKA (reference sequence). The CDR3 nucleotides are TGCAGTGCTAGGAGTAGCGGGAGCTCCTACAATGAGCAGTTCTTC. Its protein is CSARSSGSSYNEQFF.

This clonotype appeared many times. The chain combines TRBV27 with TRBJ1-4; maybe TRBD1 (5 bases). The CDR3 contains 14 residues. V dropped 8 bases and J dropped 3 bases, with 13 bases sitting between them. Germline-derived CDR1 and CDR2 are MNHEY and SMNVEV (reference sequence). The CDR3 DNA is TGTGCCAGCGGGTACCGGGGCCCTAATGAAAAACTGTTTTTT. Residues: CASGYRGPNEKLFF. The entire variable domain, with the rest obtained from reference TRBV27 and TRBJ1-4, is as follows: EAQVTQNPRYLITVTGKKLTVTCSQNMNHEYMSWYRQDPGLGLRQIYYSMNVEVTDKGDVPEGYKVSRKEKRNFPLILESPSPNQTSLYFCASGYRGPNEKLFFGSGTQLSVL.

The chain carries TRBV6-1 and TRBJ2-1; D is perhaps TRBD1 or TRBD2 (5 bases each). The DNA end is a closer match to TRBJ2-7, so the J assignment may be wrong. CDR1 is MNHNS and CDR2 is SASEGT in the germline V gene. This CDR3 is built from 16 residues. CDR3 loop: CASSEVGGYQYDEQYF. The CDR3 DNA reads as TGTGCCAGCAGTGAAGTTGGGGGTTACCAGTACGACGAGCAGTACTTC.

The sample holds many counts of this clonotype. The chain couples TRBV9 to TRBJ2-1, with 9 positions matching TRBD2. V dropped 0 bases and J dropped 3; count of bases not matched to a gene: 7. Germline V lookup: CDR1 SGDLS, CDR2 YYNGEE. This CDR3 contains 17 residues. In nucleotides, the CDR3 is TGTGCCAGCAGCGTAGTTCTAGCGGGACCCTTCTACAATGAGCAGTTCTTC. Translating it yields CASSVVLAGPFYNEQFF.

The V and J genes are TRBV11-2 and TRBJ2-1; D possibly corresponds to TRBD2 (6 bases). The CDR3 sequence is 16 residues long. CDR1 is SGHAT, CDR2 FQNNGV, per germline. Deletions cut 1 base from V and 3 bases from J, with 13 bases between. CDR3 region: CASSLAGVSYYNEQFF. The CDR3 DNA sequence: TGTGCCAGCAGCTTAGCGGGGGTTAGCTACTACAATGAGCAGTTCTTC.

Judged by abundance, this clonotype is medium-sized (0.01 to 0.1%). The CDR3 region is CASSLDRYEQYV. The CDR3 coding sequence is TGTGCCAGCAGTTTAGATCGCTACGAGCAGTACGTC. J is TRBJ2-1 and V is TRBV12-3 or TRBV12-4; D remains unclear. With the DNA end fitting TRBJ2-7 better, the J assignment may be wrong. The CDR3 has 12 residues.

In this sample, this clonotype turned up once. The J gene is TRBJ1-1, the V gene TRBV3-1; D uncertain. The CDR3 extends over 12 amino acids. The germline gives CDR1 LGHDT, CDR2 YNNKEL (reference sequence). V dropped 3 bases and J dropped 11 bases, with 13 bases sitting between them. CDR3 DNA sequence: TGTGCCAGCAGCCACCTAAACCTGAGGGCTTTCTTT. It specifies CASSHLNLRAFF. Variable domain in full (rest from reference TRBV3-1 and TRBJ1-1): DTAVSQTPKYLVTQMGNDKSIKCEQNLGHDTMYWYKQDSKKFLKIMFSYNNKELIINETVPNRFSPKSPDKAHLNLHINSLELGDSAVYFCASSHLNLRAFFGQGTRLTVV.

The CDR3 sequence is CASSSGGNEQFF. CDR3 DNA: TGTGCCAGTAGTTCGGGGGGCAATGAGCAGTTCTTC. This rearrangement joins TRBV19 to TRBJ2-1; 7 nucleotides agree with TRBD2. V shed 5 bases and J 6 bases; nucleotides not matched to a gene: 1. The CDR3 totals 12 residues. CDR1 LNHDA and CDR2 SQIVND come from the germline V gene (reference sequence).

This clonotype has more than one count but fewer than ten. The chain uses TRBV24-1 and TRBJ2-1, with TRBD2 matching 8 bases. Germline CDR1 and CDR2: KGHDR and SFDVKD. Trimming removed 3 bases from V and 12 bases from J; junction bases left unmatched: 9. The CDR3 spans 14 residues. The DNA for the CDR3 is TGTGCCACCAGTGATCCAGGACTAGCCACCGGGCAGTTCTTC. It yields the protein CATSDPGLATGQFF.

This clonotype qualifies as medium-sized (0.01 to 0.1%). This chain connects TRBV25-1 to TRBJ2-1; 7 bases fit TRBD1. Looked up from germline, CDR1 is MGHDK and CDR2 is SYGVNS. This CDR3 comprises 18 residues. The trim removed 5 bases at V and 6 bases at J, leaving 19 bases unmatched. CDR3 protein: CASSPTDGQEKRSNEQFF. The DNA for the CDR3 is TGTGCCAGCAGTCCCACTGATGGACAGGAGAAGAGGAGCAATGAGCAGTTCTTC.

V is TRBV4-1 and J is TRBJ2-5; D perhaps matches TRBD2 (5 bases). CDR3 size: 13 residues. The ends were cut back, 0 bases at V and 11 bases at J, with 13 bases in the middle. CDR1 MGHRA and CDR2 YSYEKL come from the germline V gene. DNA of the CDR3: TGCGCCAGCAGCCAAGATCCCTTCTGGGAGCAGTACTTC. This codes for CASSQDPFWEQYF.

This clonotype turned up a few times. The chain joins TRBV12-3 or TRBV12-4 to TRBJ2-2, with 7 bases that match TRBD2. Unmatched junction bases numbered 11, after V lost 6 bases and J lost 7 bases. The CDR3 loop spans 15 amino acids. CDR3 bases: TGTGCCAGCAGCCCTAGCGGCCCCGGGGGCGGGGAGCTGTTTTTT. Its translation: CASSPSGPGGGELFF.

The chain carries TRBV6-1 and TRBJ2-3; the D call may be TRBD1 or TRBD2 (6 bases each). The DNA end favors TRBJ2-7, so the J call may be wrong. Germline CDR1 and CDR2: MNHNS and SASEGT. This CDR3 comprises 15 residues. The CDR3 nucleotides read TGTGCCAGGGGGCACGGGGGCCGCGACCAAGATACGCAGTACTTC. Its protein product is CARGHGGRDQDTQYF.

About this clonotype: Germline and junction disagree at one end, which may indicate a read error. The chain carries TRBV10-3 and TRBJ2-3, with D tentatively TRBD2 (6 bases). The CDR3 sequence is 16 residues long. Germline loops: CDR1 ENHRY, CDR2 SYGVKD. CDR3 region: CAIRVANPGETDTQYF. The CDR3 nucleotides read TGTGCCATCCGGGTAGCGAACCCGGGAGAAACAGATACGCAGTATTTC.